One sample yielded the 19 T cell receptor beta chains listed below, sequenced in a study of regulatory T cells in long-lasting Graves disease. Time point given: newly diagnosed GD, antithyroid drugs for less than 3 months. Extracted PBMC RNA gave rise to the TCR library. HTBI primers from iRepertoire and Arm-PCR of CDR3 regions yielded the TCR beta libraries. MiXCR was run by TCRdb on the multiplex PCR reads, yielding one entry per CDR3 protein. Of more than 450,000 distinct CDR3 sequences in the sample, about 11% are singletons; the top ten hold roughly 8.9%. The data were also submitted as part of a second study, on T cells in Graves' hyperthyroidism and ophthalmopathy.

This specimen was peripheral blood mononuclear cells (PBMCs), taken at new diagnosis, from a patient treated with antithyroid drugs. The receptor source for this set is a woman aged 30 to 39 with Graves disease.

With respect to this clonotype: With a much larger clone just one base away, this may be a read error. The rearrangement uses TRBV7-2 and TRBJ2-1; tentatively, D is TRBD1 (5 bases). Germline V gives CDR1 SGHTA, CDR2 FQGNSA. This CDR3 is built from 16 residues. This CDR3 reads CASSLRPQGNYDEQFF. The CDR3 bases are TGTGCCAGCAGCTTACGGCCCCAGGGAAACTACGATGAGCAGTTCTTC.

This chain connects TRBV7-8 to TRBJ2-3, with 11 bases lining up with TRBD2. This CDR3 region has 17 residues. The V gene end was trimmed by 5 bases and the J gene end by 2 bases; junction bases not matched to a gene: 9. Germline-derived CDR1 and CDR2 are SGHVS and FQNEAQ. The CDR3 loop is CASSKSGTSGYTDTQYF. CDR3 in DNA: TGTGCCAGCAGCAAATCCGGGACTAGCGGATACACAGATACGCAGTATTTT.

At least ten counts were recorded for this clonotype. The gene calls are TRBV27 and TRBJ2-7, with D perhaps assigned TRBD1 or TRBD2 (5 bases each). The ends were cut back, 6 bases at V and 0 bases at J, with 18 bases in the middle. Germline V lookup: CDR1 MNHEY, CDR2 SMNVEV (reference sequence). This CDR3 comprises 16 residues. Written as DNA, the CDR3 is TGTGCCAGCAGCAGGAACCGGGACGGACTCTCCTACGAGCAGTACTTC. It encodes CASSRNRDGLSYEQYF.

The rearrangement links TRBV3-1 to TRBJ2-5; D could derive from TRBD1 or TRBD2 (5 bases each). The germline gives CDR1 LGHDT, CDR2 YNNKEL (reference sequence). The CDR3 length is 15 residues. The V gene lost 4 bases and the J gene lost 5 bases, with 17 bases spanning the gap. The CDR3 nucleotides read TGTGCCAGCAGCCCCTCTCCGGGACGATTGGAGACCCAGTACTTC. It codes for CASSPSPGRLETQYF.

This clonotype has a count of ten or more. The chain joins TRBV18 to TRBJ2-7, with 7 positions matching TRBD1. The CDR3 has 16 residues. V lost 2 bases and J lost 4; bases outside the gene matches: 11. CDR1 is KGHSH, CDR2 LQKENI, per germline. The CDR3 DNA follows: TGTGCCAGCTCACCAAGACAGGGCAATTTCGCGTACGAGCAGTACTTC. The encoded protein is CASSPRQGNFAYEQYF.

The chain couples TRBV20-1 to TRBJ2-1; D may be TRBD2 (6 bases). This CDR3 contains 14 residues. Germline V gives CDR1 DFQATT, CDR2 SNEGSKA (reference sequence). Trimming took 6 bases from V and 1 from J, leaving 13 bases between them. The CDR3: CSAYRAGSYNEQFF. The CDR3, as DNA: TGCAGTGCCTATCGGGCGGGGTCCTACAATGAGCAGTTCTTC.

The chain combines TRBV29-1 with TRBJ1-1, with D hard to call. Deletions cut 8 bases from V and 1 base from J, with 14 bases between. Germline CDR1 SQVTM, CDR2 ANQGSEA. This CDR3 is built from 13 residues. Written as DNA, the CDR3 is TGCAGCTACCATAGGGATTCGAACACTGAAGCTTTCTTT. Translated, it gives CSYHRDSNTEAFF. Together with reference TRBV29-1 and TRBJ1-1, the CDR3 gives the full variable domain: SAVISQKPSRDICQRGTSLTIQCQVDSQVTMMFWYRQQPGQSLTLIATANQGSEATYESGFVIDKFPISRPNLTFSTLTVSNMSPEDSSIYLCSYHRDSNTEAFFGQGTRLTVV.

This clonotype was picked up many times. The CDR3 nucleotides read TGTGCCAGCAGCTTCTCCGGGACAGGGGGCTACGAGCAGTACTTC. Protein: CASSFSGTGGYEQYF. V is TRBV7-9 and J is TRBJ2-7; 11 positions match TRBD1. CDR3 length equals 15 residues. Germline V gene data show CDR1 as SEHNR and CDR2 as FQNEAQ (reference sequence). Losses at the gene ends were 3 bases for V and 3 bases for J; bases not matched to a gene: 4.

The J gene is TRBJ2-5, the V gene TRBV7-2; TRBD2 might be the D (6 bases). Per the germline V gene, CDR1 is SGHTA and CDR2 is FQGNSA. This CDR3 contains 16 residues. The V end lost 5 bases, the J end lost 4 bases, and 20 bases lay between the germline ends. As DNA, the CDR3 is TGTGCCAGCAGCGCATCCGGACTACCCCCGGGAGAGACCCAGTACTTC. It encodes CASSASGLPPGETQYF.

The table lists this clonotype with a few counts. A junction boundary mismatches the germline segment, possibly from a read error. The chain recombines TRBV5-1 with TRBJ2-5, with D maybe TRBD2 (6 bases). This CDR3 spans 15 amino acids. CDR1 and CDR2 from the germline V gene are SGHRS and YFSETQ. The CDR3 sequence: CASKRLATTQVTQYF. The CDR3 DNA is TGCGCCAGCAAGAGGCTAGCGACAACCCAAGTGACCCAGTACTTC.

There are many counts of this clonotype. The CDR3 nucleotides read TGTGCCAGCAGTTTATCCCGCTTATTCTCCTACAATGAGCAGTTCTTC. Protein sequence: CASSLSRLFSYNEQFF. J is TRBJ2-1 and V is TRBV27; D uncertain. Trimming cost V 0 bases and J 0 bases, with 9 bases left between them. The CDR3 totals 16 residues. Germline loops: CDR1 MNHEY, CDR2 SMNVEV (reference sequence).

This clonotype was picked up a small number of times. The genes are TRBV7-2 and TRBJ2-7; TRBD1 matches 9 bases. The germline V gene encodes CDR1 SGHTA and CDR2 FQGNSA. The CDR3 totals 15 residues. Losses at the gene ends were 4 bases for V and 3 bases for J; bases not matched to a gene: 7. The CDR3 sequence: CASSSTGGSVYEQYF. The CDR3 DNA follows: TGTGCCAGCAGCTCCACAGGGGGCTCGGTCTACGAGCAGTACTTC.

This clonotype was seen ten or more times. The rearrangement uses TRBV13 and TRBJ2-1; perhaps D is TRBD1 or TRBD2 (5 bases each). V lost 5 bases and J lost 4, with 21 bases in between. CDR1 and CDR2 (germline): PRHDT, FYEKMQ (reference sequence). The CDR3 spans 17 residues. CDR3 region: CASSIHLGAMGYNEQFF. As DNA, the CDR3 is TGTGCCAGCAGCATACATCTCGGGGCAATGGGTTACAATGAGCAGTTCTTC.

This clonotype was detected many times. Compared with germline, one end of the junction differs, possibly owing to a read error. V and J are TRBV2 and TRBJ1-2; TRBD1 matches 7 bases. CDR3 length equals 13 residues. Per the germline V gene, CDR1 is SNHLY and CDR2 is FYNNEI. The CDR3 region is CASIEQGQGGYTF. In DNA, the CDR3 is TGTGCCAGCATTGAACAGGGGCAGGGGGGCTACACCTTC.

The table lists this clonotype with many counts. This chain uses TRBV11-2 with TRBJ2-1; D remains ambiguous. There are 12 residues in the CDR3. Germline V gene sequence: CDR1 SGHAT, CDR2 FQNNGV. V was trimmed by 3 bases and J by 7 bases, leaving 7 bases between them. The CDR3 nucleotides read TGTGCCAGCAGCTTGGACCGGAATGAGCAGTTCTTC. Translated: CASSLDRNEQFF.

Comment on this clonotype: A much bigger clone sits one base away, suggesting this may be a read error. V usage is TRBV27 and J usage is TRBJ1-1, with D possibly TRBD1 on 5 matching bases. V was pared by 5 bases and J by 4 bases, with 14 bases between. The CDR3 has 14 amino acids. Looked up from germline, CDR1 is MNHEY and CDR2 is SMNVEV (reference sequence). The CDR3 sequence: CASSDQSGGTEAFF. The CDR3, as DNA: TGTGCCAGCAGTGATCAGTCGGGGGGCACTGAAGCTTTCTTT.

V is TRBV7-8 and J is TRBJ2-7; 11 positions agree with TRBD2. The CDR3 length is 15 residues. V dropped 0 bases and J dropped 3; count of bases not matched to a gene: 1. The germline V gene encodes CDR1 SGHVS and CDR2 FQNEAQ. Here the CDR3 DNA reads TGTGCCAGCAGCTTAGCGGGACTAGCGGACTACGAGCAGTACTTC. It encodes CASSLAGLADYEQYF.

A single count supports this clonotype. A read error may be the cause here, since a much bigger clone is one base away. The chain couples TRBV20-1 to TRBJ2-7; 12 bases fit TRBD2. The CDR3 runs to 14 residues. The V segment lost 4 bases and the J segment 3 bases; nucleotides outside the gene matches: 4. Per germline, CDR1 DFQATT and CDR2 SNEGSKA (reference sequence). CDR3 amino acids: CSAMTSGSLYEQYF. The CDR3 DNA reads TGCAGTGCTATGACTAGCGGGAGTCTCTACGAGCAGTACTTC.

This clonotype was counted many times. This rearrangement joins TRBV18 to TRBJ2-1; tentatively, D is TRBD2 (6 bases). The V gene's germline CDR1 is KGHSH and CDR2 LQKENI. V lost 2 bases and J lost 5, with 10 bases in between. The CDR3 has 14 amino acids. Here the CDR3 DNA reads TGTGCCAGCTCACCAACTAGCAAAAACAATGAGCAGTTCTTC. It codes for CASSPTSKNNEQFF.